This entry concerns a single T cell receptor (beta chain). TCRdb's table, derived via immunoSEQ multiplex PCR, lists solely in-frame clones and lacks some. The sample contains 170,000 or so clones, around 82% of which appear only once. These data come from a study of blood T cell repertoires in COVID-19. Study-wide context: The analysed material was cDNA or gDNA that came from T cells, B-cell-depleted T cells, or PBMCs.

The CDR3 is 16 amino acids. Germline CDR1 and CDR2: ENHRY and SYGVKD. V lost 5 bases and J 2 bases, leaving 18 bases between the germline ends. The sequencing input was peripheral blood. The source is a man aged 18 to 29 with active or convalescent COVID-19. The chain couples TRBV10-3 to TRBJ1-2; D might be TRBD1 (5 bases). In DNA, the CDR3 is TGTGCCATCAGTTGGGTGAAAAAGGGGTACAACTATGGCTACACCTTC. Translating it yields CAISWVKKGYNYGYTF.